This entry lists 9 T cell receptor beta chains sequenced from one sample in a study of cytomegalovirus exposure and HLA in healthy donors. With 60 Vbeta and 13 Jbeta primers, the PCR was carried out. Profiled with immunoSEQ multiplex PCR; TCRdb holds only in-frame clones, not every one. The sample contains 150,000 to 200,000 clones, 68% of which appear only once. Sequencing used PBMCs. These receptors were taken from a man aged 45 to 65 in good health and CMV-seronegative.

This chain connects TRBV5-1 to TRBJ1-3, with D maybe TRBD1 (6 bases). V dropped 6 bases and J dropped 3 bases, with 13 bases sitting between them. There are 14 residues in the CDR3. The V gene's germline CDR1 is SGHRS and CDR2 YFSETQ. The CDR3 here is CASKGEGFGNTIYF. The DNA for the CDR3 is TGCGCCAGCAAGGGGGAAGGCTTTGGAAACACCATATATTTT.

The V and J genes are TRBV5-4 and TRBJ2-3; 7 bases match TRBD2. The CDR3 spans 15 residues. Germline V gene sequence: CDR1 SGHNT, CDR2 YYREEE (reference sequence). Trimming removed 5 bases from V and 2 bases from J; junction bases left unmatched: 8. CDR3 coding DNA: TGTGCCAGCAGACAAGGGACTACCATCACAGATACGCAGTATTTT. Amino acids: CASRQGTTITDTQYF.

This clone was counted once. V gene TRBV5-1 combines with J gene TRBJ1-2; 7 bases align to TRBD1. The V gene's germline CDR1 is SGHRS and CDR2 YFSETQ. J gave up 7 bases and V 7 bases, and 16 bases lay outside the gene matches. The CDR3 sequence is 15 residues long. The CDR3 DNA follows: TGCGCCAGCGGTGGTGAGAACAGGGGAGAGGTTGGCTACACCTTC. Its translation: CASGGENRGEVGYTF.

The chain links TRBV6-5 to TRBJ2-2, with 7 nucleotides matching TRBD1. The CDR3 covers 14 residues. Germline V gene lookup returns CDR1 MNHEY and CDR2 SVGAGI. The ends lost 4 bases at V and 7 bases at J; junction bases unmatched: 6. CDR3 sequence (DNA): TGTGCCAGCAGTTCAGGGACAGCGAGCGGGGAGCTGTTTTTT. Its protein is CASSSGTASGELFF.

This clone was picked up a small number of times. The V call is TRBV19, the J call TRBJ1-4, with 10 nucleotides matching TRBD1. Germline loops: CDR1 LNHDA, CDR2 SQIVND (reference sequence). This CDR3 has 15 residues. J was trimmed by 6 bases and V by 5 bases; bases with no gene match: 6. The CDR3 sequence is CASSPWTGGDEKLFF. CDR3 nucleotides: TGTGCCAGTAGTCCGTGGACAGGGGGGGATGAAAAACTGTTTTTT.

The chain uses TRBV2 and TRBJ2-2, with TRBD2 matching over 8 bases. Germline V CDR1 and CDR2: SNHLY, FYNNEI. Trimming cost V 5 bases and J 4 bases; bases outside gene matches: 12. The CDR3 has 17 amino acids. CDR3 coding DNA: TGTGCCAGCAGTCGAGAAATAGCGGGGCCCACCACCGGGGAGCTGTTTTTT. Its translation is CASSREIAGPTTGELFF.

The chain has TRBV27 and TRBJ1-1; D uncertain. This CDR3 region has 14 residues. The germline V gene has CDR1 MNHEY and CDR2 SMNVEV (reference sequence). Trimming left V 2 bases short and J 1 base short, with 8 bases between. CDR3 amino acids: CASSLEGRNTEAFF. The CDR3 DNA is TGTGCCAGCAGTTTAGAGGGTCGGAACACTGAAGCTTTCTTT.

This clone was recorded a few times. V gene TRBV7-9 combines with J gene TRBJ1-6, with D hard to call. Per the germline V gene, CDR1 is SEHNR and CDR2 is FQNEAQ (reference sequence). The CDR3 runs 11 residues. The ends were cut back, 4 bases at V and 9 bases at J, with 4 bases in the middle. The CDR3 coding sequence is TGTGCCAGCAGCTCGGGTTCACCCCTCCACTTT. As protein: CASSSGSPLHF.

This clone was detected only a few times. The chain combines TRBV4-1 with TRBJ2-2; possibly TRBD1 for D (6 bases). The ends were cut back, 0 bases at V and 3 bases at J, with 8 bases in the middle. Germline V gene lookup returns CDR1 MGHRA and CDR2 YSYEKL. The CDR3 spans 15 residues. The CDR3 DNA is TGCGCCAGCAGCCAAGATCACAGGGACACCGGGGAGCTGTTTTTT. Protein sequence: CASSQDHRDTGELFF.